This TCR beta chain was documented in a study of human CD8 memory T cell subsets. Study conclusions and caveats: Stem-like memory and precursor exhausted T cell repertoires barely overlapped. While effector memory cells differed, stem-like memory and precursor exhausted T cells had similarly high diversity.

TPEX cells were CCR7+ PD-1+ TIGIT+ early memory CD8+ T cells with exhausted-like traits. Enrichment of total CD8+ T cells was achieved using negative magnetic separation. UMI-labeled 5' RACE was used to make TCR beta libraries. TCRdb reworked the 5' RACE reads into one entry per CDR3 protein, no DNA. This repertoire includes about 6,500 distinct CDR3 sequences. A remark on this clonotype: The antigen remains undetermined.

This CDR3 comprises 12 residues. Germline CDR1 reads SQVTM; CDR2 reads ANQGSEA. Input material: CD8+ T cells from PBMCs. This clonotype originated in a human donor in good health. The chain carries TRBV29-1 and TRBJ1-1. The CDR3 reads CSVKTPNTEAFF.